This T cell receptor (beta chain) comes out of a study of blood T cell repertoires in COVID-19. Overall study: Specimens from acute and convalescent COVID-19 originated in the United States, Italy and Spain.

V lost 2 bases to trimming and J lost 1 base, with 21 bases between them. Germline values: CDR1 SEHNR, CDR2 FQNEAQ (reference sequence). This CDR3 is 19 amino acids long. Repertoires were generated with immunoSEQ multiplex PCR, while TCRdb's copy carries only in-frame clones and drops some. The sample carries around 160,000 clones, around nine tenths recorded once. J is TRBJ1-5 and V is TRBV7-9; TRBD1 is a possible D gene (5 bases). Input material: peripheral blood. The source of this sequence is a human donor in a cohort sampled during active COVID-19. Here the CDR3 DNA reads TGTGCCAGCAGCTTACGCGACGCCGTCGGGGGTTACAGCAATCAGCCCCAGCATTTT. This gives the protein CASSLRDAVGGYSNQPQHF.